The 32 T cell receptor beta chains listed next were all sequenced from one sample in a study of T-cell reconstitution after alpha-beta-depleted transplantation in children. A TCRbeta library incorporating unique molecular identifiers was prepared. TCRdb re-called the PCR reads through MiXCR, storing one row per CDR3 protein. The data show hundreds of thousands of distinct CDR3 sequences, approximately 17% seen once. The input for sequencing was PBMCs from the stem cell graft donor, taken from the stem cell graft. Source of these receptors: a human donor who donated a stem cell graft to a child with acute myeloid leukemia.

A few counts support this clonotype. This rearrangement joins TRBV5-6 to TRBJ2-2; D could derive from TRBD1 or TRBD2 (5 bases each). The V and J ends lost 4 bases and 5 bases respectively, with 15 bases between them. CDR1 SGHDT and CDR2 YYEEEE come from the germline V gene. This CDR3 contains 15 residues. Written as DNA, the CDR3 is TGTGCCAGCAGCCGCCGGGACCACCTTACCGGGGAGCTGTTTTTT. Protein product: CASSRRDHLTGELFF.

This clonotype occurred a few times. The rearrangement uses TRBV10-3 and TRBJ1-2; no definite D call. V lost 2 bases to trimming and J lost 0 bases, with 13 bases between them. The CDR3 sequence is 16 residues long. CDR1 and CDR2 (germline): ENHRY, SYGVKD. CDR3 sequence (DNA): TGTGCCATCAGTGAGGCCTCTCCGGGAGCTAACTATGGCTACACCTTC. Translating gives CAISEASPGANYGYTF.

The chain employs TRBV10-1 and TRBJ1-6, with TRBD1 identical over 7 bases. CDR3 length: 14 amino acids. The ends lost 7 bases at V and 5 bases at J; junction bases unmatched: 5. CDR1 is WNHNN and CDR2 is SYGVQD in the germline V gene (reference sequence). CDR3 coding DNA: TGCGCCAGCACCCTCGGGACAGATAATTCACCCCTCCACTTT. It specifies CASTLGTDNSPLHF.

Comments on this clonotype: Sequence at one end of the junction differs from germline and may be a read error. The chain uses TRBV7-2 and TRBJ1-1; 10 positions match TRBD1. Germline lookup yields CDR1 SGHTA and CDR2 FQGNSA. This CDR3 comprises 16 residues. The CDR3: CASTLRQGAGNTEAFF. CDR3 nucleotides: TGTGCCAGCACCTTAAGACAGGGGGCGGGGAACACTGAAGCTTTCTTT.

The rearrangement links TRBV4-3 to TRBJ1-1; unclear D gene. This CDR3 comprises 16 residues. CDR1 LGHNA and CDR2 YSLEER come from the germline V gene. Trimming cost V 0 bases and J 0 bases, with 11 bases left between them. CDR3 coding DNA: TGCGCCAGCAGCCAAGATCTCGGAGGAGTGAACACTGAAGCTTTCTTT. As protein: CASSQDLGGVNTEAFF.

The chain carries TRBV7-8 and TRBJ2-1, with 7 nucleotides matching TRBD2. Germline V gives CDR1 SGHVS, CDR2 FQNEAQ. The CDR3 has 16 amino acids. Germline trimming cut 8 bases from V and 8 bases from J; bases unmatched to any gene: 18. The CDR3 loop reads CASREVGLAVYDEQFF. Written as DNA, the CDR3 is TGTGCCAGCCGTGAGGTAGGGCTAGCGGTATACGATGAGCAGTTCTTC.

This clonotype was observed many times. The chain links TRBV6-1 to TRBJ1-1; perhaps TRBD1 as D (5 bases). This CDR3 has 14 amino acids. V was trimmed by 8 bases and J by 5 bases, leaving 18 bases between them. Germline lookup yields CDR1 MNHNS and CDR2 SASEGT. CDR3 loop: CASGFWDGGTEAFF. As DNA, the CDR3 is TGTGCCAGCGGCTTCTGGGACGGTGGGACTGAAGCTTTCTTT.

This clonotype was observed many times. The chain carries TRBV20-1 and TRBJ2-7, with no clear D. V lost 3 bases and J lost 3, with 18 bases in between. The CDR3 is 15 amino acids. CDR1 and CDR2 (germline): DFQATT, SNEGSKA (reference sequence). The CDR3 region has the DNA TGCAGTGCTAGTGGGGTGAGGAACCGTCGCTACGAGCAGTACGTC. This codes for CSASGVRNRRYEQYV.

The rearrangement uses TRBV7-9 and TRBJ2-1, with 8 nucleotides matching TRBD2. V was clipped by 7 bases and J by 6 bases; unmatched bases: 8. Per the germline V gene, CDR1 is SEHNR and CDR2 is FQNEAQ (reference sequence). This CDR3 has 14 amino acids. CDR3: CASTTGGFLNEQFF. The DNA of the CDR3 is TGTGCCAGCACCACGGGGGGGTTTCTCAATGAGCAGTTCTTC.

In this sample, this clonotype turned up many times. This chain links TRBV12-3 or TRBV12-4 with TRBJ2-1, with D possibly TRBD2 on 7 matching bases. V lost 3 bases and J 3 bases, leaving 12 bases between the germline ends. The CDR3 has 15 residues. CDR3 in amino acids: CASSFGGAVYNEQFF. The CDR3 DNA reads TGTGCCAGCAGTTTTGGGGGGGCCGTCTACAATGAGCAGTTCTTC.

This clonotype was counted a few times. Here the CDR3 reads CASSRLAGPDTGELFF. The DNA for the CDR3 is TGCGCCAGCAGCAGACTAGCGGGTCCCGACACCGGGGAGCTGTTTTTT. The chain links TRBV5-1 to TRBJ2-2, with 10 positions matching TRBD2. CDR1 is SGHRS and CDR2 is YFSETQ in the germline V gene. The CDR3 length is 16 residues. Losses at the gene ends were 4 bases for V and 3 bases for J; bases not matched to a gene: 6. Full variable domain (outside the CDR3, taken from reference TRBV5-1 and TRBJ2-2): KAGVTQTPRYLIKTRGQQVTLSCSPISGHRSVSWYQQTPGQGLQFLFEYFSETQRNKGNFPGRFSGRQFSNSRSEMNVSTLELGDSALYLCASSRLAGPDTGELFFGEGSRLTVL.

The chain recombines TRBV5-1 with TRBJ2-1, with 10 positions matching TRBD2. The germline V gene encodes CDR1 SGHRS and CDR2 YFSETQ. The trim removed 3 bases at V and 2 bases at J, leaving 8 bases unmatched. There are 17 residues in the CDR3. For the CDR3, the DNA is TGCGCCAGCAGCTGGGCCCAGCGGGGGGGCCCCTACAATGAGCAGTTCTTC. It specifies CASSWAQRGGPYNEQFF.

This rearrangement joins TRBV7-2 to TRBJ2-1; no firm D call. The germline CDR1 and CDR2 sequences are SGHTA and FQGNSA. V was cut by 5 bases and J by 3 bases, with 14 bases left in between. The CDR3 is 15 residues long. The CDR3 loop is CASSPDAPGYNEQFF. DNA of the CDR3: TGTGCCAGCAGCCCGGACGCCCCCGGCTACAATGAGCAGTTCTTC.

Ten or more counts support this clonotype. V is TRBV20-1 and J is TRBJ2-7; D possibly corresponds to TRBD1 (6 bases). From germline, CDR1 is DFQATT and CDR2 SNEGSKA (reference sequence). There are 13 residues in the CDR3. The V and J ends lost 3 bases and 0 bases respectively, with 9 bases between them. The CDR3 DNA sequence: TGCAGTGCTAGTCCAGGGGCCTCCTACGAGCAGTACGTC. Its protein product is CSASPGASYEQYV.

This clonotype was seen ten or more times. The chain carries TRBV29-1 and TRBJ2-1; no firm D call. This CDR3 comprises 11 residues. Germline CDR1 reads SQVTM; CDR2 reads ANQGSEA. Trimming pared 4 bases from V and 5 bases from J, leaving 6 bases between. The CDR3 is CSVAGHNEQFF. The DNA for the CDR3 is TGCAGCGTTGCTGGCCACAATGAGCAGTTCTTC.

The chain has TRBV20-1 and TRBJ2-1; TRBD1 matches at 11 bases. Germline CDR1 is DFQATT and CDR2 is SNEGSKA (reference sequence). After removal of 0 bases from V and 9 bases from J, the junction contained 13 bases not matched to a gene. The CDR3 runs 17 residues. This CDR3 reads CSARDVGGTGGYGEQFF. In nucleotides, the CDR3 is TGCAGTGCTAGAGACGTCGGGGGGACAGGGGGGTACGGTGAGCAGTTCTTC.

This clonotype was detected many times. The V gene is TRBV6-1, the J gene TRBJ1-2; D not certain. The CDR3 is 13 amino acids. Trimming removed 6 bases at V and 8 bases at J, with 16 bases between. Per germline, CDR1 MNHNS and CDR2 SASEGT. CDR3: CASRTDTGVGYTF. The CDR3 DNA is TGTGCCAGCAGAACAGACACCGGAGTGGGCTACACCTTC.

This clonotype was detected only a few times. The chain employs TRBV11-1 and TRBJ1-3; 10 bases are shared with TRBD1. CDR1 and CDR2 (germline): SGHAT, FQDESV (reference sequence). There are 18 residues in the CDR3. V trimming: 4 bases; J trimming: 2 bases; junction bases outside the gene matches: 11. The CDR3 protein is CASSWDRGLHGPGNTIYF. CDR3 coding DNA: TGTGCCAGCAGCTGGGACAGGGGATTGCATGGGCCTGGAAACACCATATATTTT.

This clonotype has just a few counts. The V call is TRBV5-1, the J call TRBJ2-1; a possible D gene is TRBD2 (6 bases). This CDR3 comprises 15 residues. Germline V gene data show CDR1 as SGHRS and CDR2 as YFSETQ. The germline V and J ends were trimmed by 0 bases and 3 bases, with 10 bases remaining between them. The CDR3 region is CASSLAEGVYNEQFF. Here the CDR3 DNA reads TGCGCCAGCAGCTTGGCGGAGGGAGTCTACAATGAGCAGTTCTTC. Using reference TRBV5-1 and TRBJ2-1 for the parts outside the CDR3, the full variable domain is KAGVTQTPRYLIKTRGQQVTLSCSPISGHRSVSWYQQTPGQGLQFLFEYFSETQRNKGNFPGRFSGRQFSNSRSEMNVSTLELGDSALYLCASSLAEGVYNEQFFGPGTRLTVL.

This clonotype has a count of ten or more. The V call is TRBV20-1, the J call TRBJ2-3; D is perhaps TRBD2 (5 bases). Germline CDR1 reads DFQATT; CDR2 reads SNEGSKA (reference sequence). This CDR3 has 13 amino acids. Deletions cut 3 bases from V and 4 bases from J, with 11 bases between. The CDR3 here is CSASKPSSDTQYF. Written as DNA, the CDR3 is TGCAGTGCTAGTAAGCCTAGCTCAGATACGCAGTATTTT.

The CDR3 DNA is TGTGCCAGCCAGGTGGGGACAGGGTCCTACAATGAGCAGTTCTTC. Its translation is CASQVGTGSYNEQFF. The genes are TRBV7-3 and TRBJ2-1; 9 bases fit TRBD1. CDR1 and CDR2 from the germline V gene are SGHTA and FQGTGA. This CDR3 is 15 amino acids long. Trimming took 8 bases from V and 1 from J; bases not matched to a gene: 6.

This clonotype was picked up many times. The chain combines TRBV6-1 with TRBJ2-1, with TRBD2 matching 9 bases. The CDR3 has 15 amino acids. Germline lookup yields CDR1 MNHNS and CDR2 SASEGT. The V gene end was trimmed by 6 bases and the J gene end by 4 bases; junction bases not matched to a gene: 7. As DNA, the CDR3 is TGTGCCAGCAGGCGGGAGGGACAGCCTTACAATGAGCAGTTCTTC. Its translation is CASRREGQPYNEQFF.

This clonotype was observed a few times. The rearrangement uses TRBV5-1 and TRBJ2-3, with TRBD1 as a possible D gene (6 bases). Trimming shortened V by 6 bases and J by 1 base, and 15 bases separated the two germline ends. There are 15 residues in the CDR3. The germline V gene has CDR1 SGHRS and CDR2 YFSETQ. The CDR3 spells CASTQLDSRTDTQYF. As DNA, the CDR3 is TGCGCCAGCACCCAGCTGGACAGCCGCACAGATACGCAGTATTTT.

This clonotype has ten or more counts. The rearrangement joins TRBV20-1 to TRBJ1-2; D ambiguous. This CDR3 comprises 13 residues. Trimming took 0 bases from V and 4 from J, leaving 9 bases between them. The germline V gene encodes CDR1 DFQATT and CDR2 SNEGSKA (reference sequence). CDR3 nucleotides: TGCAGTGCTAGAGACCTAGGCACCTATGGCTACACCTTC. As protein: CSARDLGTYGYTF.

Many counts were recorded for this clonotype. This chain connects TRBV20-1 to TRBJ2-7; a possible D gene is TRBD1 (6 bases). V was trimmed by 0 bases and J by 3 bases, leaving 12 bases between them. The CDR3 contains 14 residues. Germline loops: CDR1 DFQATT, CDR2 SNEGSKA (reference sequence). The CDR3 here is CSARDPDSNYEQYV. DNA for the CDR3: TGCAGTGCTAGAGACCCGGACAGTAACTACGAGCAGTACGTC.

This clonotype was seen a few times. The chain couples TRBV12-3 or TRBV12-4 to TRBJ1-1; 9 bases fit TRBD1. Trimming at V came to 4 bases and at J to 8 bases, leaving 11 bases not matched to a gene. The CDR3 has 15 amino acids. CDR3 nucleotides: TGTGCCAGCAGTTCCAATAGGGACAGGGACCCCGAAGCTTTCTTT. It yields the protein CASSSNRDRDPEAFF.

At least ten counts were recorded for this clonotype. The V gene is TRBV12-3 or TRBV12-4, the J gene TRBJ1-3, with 7 nucleotides matching TRBD1. Trimming cost V 6 bases and J 4 bases; bases outside gene matches: 12. This CDR3 comprises 16 residues. This CDR3 reads CASSISGRTGGNTIYF. The CDR3 DNA is TGTGCCAGCAGCATTTCTGGGAGGACAGGCGGAAACACCATATATTTT.

The chain recombines TRBV7-9 with TRBJ1-1; unclear D gene. CDR1 and CDR2 (germline): SEHNR, FQNEAQ (reference sequence). CDR3 length: 14 amino acids. The V end was cut by 5 bases, the J end by 7 bases, with 17 bases between. DNA of the CDR3: TGTGCCAGCAGCGGGCGGACGGCCGGCGTTGAAGCTTTCTTT. Encoded protein: CASSGRTAGVEAFF. The whole variable domain, remainder taken from reference TRBV7-9 and TRBJ1-1, is DTGVSQNPRHKITKRGQNVTFRCDPISEHNRLYWYRQTLGQGPEFLTYFQNEAQLEKSRLLSDRFSAERPKGSFSTLEIQRTEQGDSAMYLCASSGRTAGVEAFFGQGTRLTVV.

This chain joins TRBV20-1 and TRBJ1-6; D remains ambiguous. The CDR3 has 12 residues. The germline V gene has CDR1 DFQATT and CDR2 SNEGSKA (reference sequence). V lost 0 bases to trimming and J lost 7 bases, with 4 bases between them. In nucleotides, the CDR3 is TGCAGTGCTAGAGAGGCGAATTCACCCCTCCACTTT. Its translation is CSAREANSPLHF.

This chain links TRBV12-3 or TRBV12-4 with TRBJ2-3, with D uncertain. The germline V and J ends were trimmed by 6 bases and 0 bases, with 7 bases remaining between them. The length of the CDR3 is 13 residues. The CDR3 spells CASSITSTDTQYF. CDR3 bases: TGTGCCAGCAGCATCACTAGCACAGATACGCAGTATTTT.

The rearrangement uses TRBV7-2 and TRBJ2-1, with D uncertain. CDR1 and CDR2 from the germline V gene are SGHTA and FQGNSA. This CDR3 has 14 residues. Between the trimmed V and J ends, which lost 0 bases and 7 bases, there was a span of 10 bases. As DNA, the CDR3 is TGTGCCAGCAGCTTAGCGCACGCCAGTAATGAGCAGTTCTTC. It codes for CASSLAHASNEQFF.

This clonotype was detected a few times. One end of the junction fails to match germline, which may point to a read error. The chain links TRBV19 to TRBJ2-1; D gene uncertain. This CDR3 spans 13 amino acids. Germline V gene sequence: CDR1 LNHDA, CDR2 SQIVND (reference sequence). This CDR3 reads CASSIDGEKEPSF. The CDR3 DNA sequence: TGTGCCAGTAGTATAGATGGAGAGAAGGAACCCAGCTTC.